This TCR beta chain was documented in a study of OX40 agonist ivuxolimab in advanced cancers. Only in-frame clones appear in the TCRdb table, and some are missing; sequencing was by immunoSEQ multiplex PCR. The repertoire holds about 69,000 clones, over 60% seen once, with approximately 2.3% in the top ten. Trimming took off 1 base at V and 4 bases at J, with 13 bases between the two ends. Germline CDR1 is MGHRA and CDR2 is YSYEKL. The CDR3 runs 15 residues. The sample in question was CD4+ or CD8+ T cells sorted from blood, obtained in a trial of the OX40 agonist ivuxolimab. The chain employs TRBV4-1 and TRBJ1-1; D gene ambiguous. The source is an adult with an advanced solid tumor such as melanoma, head and neck, liver or kidney cancer. CDR3 nucleotide sequence: TGCGCCAGCAGCCAAGTGGGGAGAGCGGCCACTGAAGCTTTCTTT. This codes for CASSQVGRAATEAFF.